These T cell receptor beta chains were read from a single sample in a study of graft-versus-host responses after intestinal transplantation. Measured with immunoSEQ multiplex PCR; TCRdb has only the in-frame clones, and not every one. This sample carries tens of thousands of clones, around 92% of them seen once, and the ten largest clones take roughly 44%. The specimen was PBMCs, collected about 250 days after intestinal transplant. Source of these receptors: a human patient who received an intestinal transplant, so some T cells may come from the graft donor. CDR3s include the opening cysteine and the closing phenylalanine or tryptophan. The D gene is left open where the match is weak.

CDR3nt: TGTGCCAGTAGTACAGGGCTTGACCAGCCCCAGCATTTT; CDR3aa: CASSTGLDQPQHF; j_gene: TRBJ1-5; v_gene: TRBV19; d_gene: NA
CDR3nt: TGTGCCAGCAGCTTAGGGGACAGGGCCTACGAGCAGTACTTC; CDR3aa: CASSLGDRAYEQYF; j_gene: TRBJ2-7; v_gene: TRBV25-1; d_gene: TRBD1
CDR3nt: TGTGCCAGCAGTGCCCAGGACAGGGGGCTTCGTGGCTACACCTTC; CDR3aa: CASSAQDRGLRGYTF; j_gene: TRBJ1-2; v_gene: TRBV25-1; d_gene: TRBD1
CDR3nt: TGTGCCAGCAGCGATCTCGTTGGAGATACGCAGTATTTT; CDR3aa: CASSDLVGDTQYF; j_gene: TRBJ2-3; v_gene: TRBV7-2; d_gene: NA
CDR3nt: TGCGCCAGCCGACAGGGAAAGGGTTCTGGAAACACCATATATTTT; CDR3aa: CASRQGKGSGNTIYF; j_gene: TRBJ1-3; v_gene: TRBV4-1; d_gene: TRBD1
CDR3nt: TGTGCCAGCAGCCACAATGAGCAGTTCTTC; CDR3aa: CASSHNEQFF; j_gene: TRBJ2-1; v_gene: TRBV28; d_gene: NA
CDR3nt: TGTGCCAGCAGCCTCTCGGACAGGGGGTATTACTCTGGAAACACCATATATTTT; CDR3aa: CASSLSDRGYYSGNTIYF; j_gene: TRBJ1-3; v_gene: TRBV28; d_gene: TRBD1
CDR3nt: TGTGCCAGCAGCGTAGGCCCTAGGCCTGTCTTGGGGAATGAGCAGTTCTTC; CDR3aa: CASSVGPRPVLGNEQFF; j_gene: TRBJ2-1; v_gene: TRBV9; d_gene: NA
CDR3nt: TGTGCCAGCAGCCCCGGGGACAGGGGAAACACCGGGGAGCTGTTTTTT; CDR3aa: CASSPGDRGNTGELFF; j_gene: TRBJ2-2; v_gene: TRBV6-4; d_gene: TRBD1
CDR3nt: TGTGCCAGCAGTGAATGGGCCACATCCTACGAGCAGTACTTC; CDR3aa: CASSEWATSYEQYF; j_gene: TRBJ2-7; v_gene: TRBV25-1; d_gene: NA
CDR3nt: TGTGCCAGCTCACCTATCGGACTAGCGGGCCTTCCTTCTAGCACAGATACGCAGTATTTT; CDR3aa: CASSPIGLAGLPSSTDTQYF; j_gene: TRBJ2-3; v_gene: TRBV18; d_gene: TRBD2
CDR3nt: TGTGCCAGCAGTTTAGGACTAGCGGCCTACGAGCAGTACTTC; CDR3aa: CASSLGLAAYEQYF; j_gene: TRBJ2-7; v_gene: TRBV28; d_gene: TRBD2
CDR3nt: TGTGCCAGCAGTGAACGACTAGCGGGAGACGCCAATGAGCAGTTCTTC; CDR3aa: CASSERLAGDANEQFF; j_gene: TRBJ2-1; v_gene: TRBV2; d_gene: TRBD2